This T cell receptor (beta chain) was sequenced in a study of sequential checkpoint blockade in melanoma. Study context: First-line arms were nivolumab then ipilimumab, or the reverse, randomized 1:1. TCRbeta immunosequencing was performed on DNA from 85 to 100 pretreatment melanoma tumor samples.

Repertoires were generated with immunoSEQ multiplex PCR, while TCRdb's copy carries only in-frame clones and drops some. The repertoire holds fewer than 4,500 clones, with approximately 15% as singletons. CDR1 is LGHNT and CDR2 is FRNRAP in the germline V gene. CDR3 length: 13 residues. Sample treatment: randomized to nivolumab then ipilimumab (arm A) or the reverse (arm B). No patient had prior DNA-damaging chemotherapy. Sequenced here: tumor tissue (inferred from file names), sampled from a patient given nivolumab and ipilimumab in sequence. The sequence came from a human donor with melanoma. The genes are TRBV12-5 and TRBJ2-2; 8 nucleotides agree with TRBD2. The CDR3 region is CAGLRGGTGELFF. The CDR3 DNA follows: TGTGCCGGCCTCCGGGGGGGCACCGGGGAGCTGTTTTTT.